This TCR beta chain was sequenced during a study of vaccination and CD4 T cells after COVID-19. Study at large: Samples taken post-COVID came a median roughly 13 weeks after diagnosis, ranging from 35 to 161. At a median around 72 days (range 14 to 241) after dose two, post-vaccine samples were obtained. Cultures designated as controls were supplied with a CEFX pool, an HIV-1 Nef pool, or no peptide.

On this clonotype: Its antigen is as yet unknown.

An Oncomine TCR Beta short-read assay was used to sequence the DNA from cultured CD4+ T cells. TCRdb recomputed calls from the PCR reads with MiXCR, one row per CDR3 protein. The sample carries about 9,800 distinct CDR3 sequences, about two fifths recorded once. Trimming removed 6 bases at V and 1 base at J, with 16 bases between. Germline CDR1 reads DFQATT; CDR2 reads SNEGSKA (reference sequence). This CDR3 has 15 amino acids. The treatment here: roughly 10-day PBMC culture with coronavirus spike peptide pools or control peptides (ViraFEST assay). Negative selection separated CD4+ T cells from 10-day cultures.

Sequencing was done on a sample of CD4+ T cells from blood, cultured in vitro. This chain joins TRBV20-1 and TRBJ2-1, with D tentatively TRBD1 or TRBD2 (5 bases each). The source is a human donor who had recovered from COVID-19. The CDR3 region is CSAFREGISYNEQFF. CDR3 DNA: TGCAGTGCCTTCCGAGAGGGGATTTCCTACAATGAGCAGTTCTTC.